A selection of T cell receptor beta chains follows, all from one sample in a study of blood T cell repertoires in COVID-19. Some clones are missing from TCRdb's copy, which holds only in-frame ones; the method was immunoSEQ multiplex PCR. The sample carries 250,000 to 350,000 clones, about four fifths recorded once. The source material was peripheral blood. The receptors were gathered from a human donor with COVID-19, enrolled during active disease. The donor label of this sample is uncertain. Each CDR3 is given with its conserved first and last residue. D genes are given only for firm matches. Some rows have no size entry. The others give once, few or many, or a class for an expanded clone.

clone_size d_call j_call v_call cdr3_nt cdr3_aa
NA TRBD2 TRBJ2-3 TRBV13 TGTGCCAGCAGCTTGAGGACTAGCGGGAGTCCCACAGATACGCAGTATTTT CASSLRTSGSPTDTQYF
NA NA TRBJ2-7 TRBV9 TGTGCCAGCAGCGTAGTGCTAGATTCCTACGAGCAGTACTTC CASSVVLDSYEQYF
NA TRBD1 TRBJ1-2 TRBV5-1 TGCGCCAGCAGCTTGGCCACAGGGGGGGTCTATGGCTACACCTTC CASSLATGGVYGYTF
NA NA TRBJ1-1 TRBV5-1 TGCGCCAGCAGCTTGGGATTCCCGGGAACTGAAGCTTTCTTT CASSLGFPGTEAFF
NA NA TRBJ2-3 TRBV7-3 TGTGCCAGCAGCTTGAGTTCAGATACGCAGTATTTT CASSLSSDTQYF
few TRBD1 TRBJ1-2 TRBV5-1 TGCGCCAGCAGCTTGGGACAGGGGGCAGATGGCTACACCTTC CASSLGQGADGYTF
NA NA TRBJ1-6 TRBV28 TGTGCCAGCAGTTTAAGGGAGAGAATTAATTCACCCCTCCACTTT CASSLRERINSPLHF
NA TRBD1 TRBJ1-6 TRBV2 TGTGCCAGCAGTAAGGGACAGACGGAGAATTCACCCCTCCACTTT CASSKGQTENSPLHF
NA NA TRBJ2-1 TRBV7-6 TGTGCCAGCAGCTTAGCGTATCCAGGGCATGATGAGCAGTTCTTC CASSLAYPGHDEQFF
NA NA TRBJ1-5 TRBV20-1 TGCAGTGCTGGCCCTAATCAGCCCCAGCATTTT CSAGPNQPQHF
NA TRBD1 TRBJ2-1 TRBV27 TGTGCCAGCAGTTTTCTGGACAGGGGTAACAAGCAGTTCTTC CASSFLDRGNKQFF
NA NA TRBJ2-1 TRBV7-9 TGTGCCAGCAGCTTAAGCTATGAGCAGTTCTTC CASSLSYEQFF
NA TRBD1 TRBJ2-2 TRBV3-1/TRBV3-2 TGTGCCAGCAGGCGGACAGGGGAGTACACCGGGGAGCTGTTTTTT CASRRTGEYTGELFF
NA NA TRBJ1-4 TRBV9 TGTGCCAGCAGCGTAGCGAGTGTCGGTGAAAAACTGTTTTTT CASSVASVGEKLFF
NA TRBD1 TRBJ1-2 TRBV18 TGTGCCAGCTCGCCTAGCGAGGGGGCGTATGGCTACACCTTC CASSPSEGAYGYTF
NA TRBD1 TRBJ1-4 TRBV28 TGTGCCAGCAGTCCAGGGGGACAGGGAGGTGAAAAACTGTTTTTT CASSPGGQGGEKLFF
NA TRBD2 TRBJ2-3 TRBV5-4 TGTGCCAGCAGCTTGGAGCGGGAGAGCACAGATACGCAGTATTTT CASSLERESTDTQYF
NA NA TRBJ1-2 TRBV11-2 TGTGCCAGCAGCTCACGTCCACGGGTCTATGGCTACACCTTC CASSSRPRVYGYTF
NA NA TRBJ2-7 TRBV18 TGTGCCAGCTCACCTTCCGGGACCTACGAGCAGTACTTC CASSPSGTYEQYF
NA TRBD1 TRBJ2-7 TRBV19 TGTGCCAGTAGTACAAGACAGGGAGAGAGCTCCTACGAGCAGTACTTC CASSTRQGESSYEQYF
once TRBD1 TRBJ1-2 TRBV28 TGTGCCAGCGGAAATACAGGGGGCTATGGCTATGGCTACACCTTC CASGNTGGYGYGYTF
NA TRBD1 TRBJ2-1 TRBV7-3 TGTGCCAGCAGCCTCCGGACAGGGGGCTTCGACAATGAGCAGTTCTTC CASSLRTGGFDNEQFF
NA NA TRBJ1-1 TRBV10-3 TGTGCCATCAGTGGGGCCAGGGGCACTGAAGCTTTCTTT CAISGARGTEAFF
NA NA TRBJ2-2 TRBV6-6 TGTGCCAGCAGTTATTATGGGGAGTTCACCGGGGAGCTGTTTTTT CASSYYGEFTGELFF
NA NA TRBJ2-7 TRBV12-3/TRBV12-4 TGTGCCAGCACCCCAAATCGATACAAGGAGCAGTACTTC CASTPNRYKEQYF
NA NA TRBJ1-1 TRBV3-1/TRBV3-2 TGTGCCAGCAGCCAGCTGAGGTTGAGGAACACTGAAGCTTTCTTT CASSQLRLRNTEAFF
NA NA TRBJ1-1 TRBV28 TGTGCCAGCAGTTTATTTAGCGGGATGGGAAATACTGAAGCTTTCTTT CASSLFSGMGNTEAFF
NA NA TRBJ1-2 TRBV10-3 TGTGCCATCAGTCCTCGCCCTGGACTCGGCTACACCTTC CAISPRPGLGYTF
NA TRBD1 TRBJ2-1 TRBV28 TGTGCCAGCAGTTTACCCGGGACAGGGGAGGTTGGTGAGCAGTTCTTC CASSLPGTGEVGEQFF
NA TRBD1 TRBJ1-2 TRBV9 TGTGCCAGCAGCGTACAGCAGGGGGCCTATGGCTACACCTTC CASSVQQGAYGYTF
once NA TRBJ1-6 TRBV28 TGTGCCAGCAGTTTACCCCAGGGCATGAATTCACCCCTCCACTTT CASSLPQGMNSPLHF
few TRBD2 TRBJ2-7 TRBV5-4 TGTGCCAGCAGCCAAATTCCAGACGGGAGGTTAACCTACGAGCAGTACTTC CASSQIPDGRLTYEQYF
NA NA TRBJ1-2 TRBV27 TGTGCCAGCAGGGCGGAGGGTGGCTACACCTTC CASRAEGGYTF
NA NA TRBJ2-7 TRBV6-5 TGTGCCAGCAGTTACGGAGCGGAGAGCTCCTACGAGCAGTACTTC CASSYGAESSYEQYF
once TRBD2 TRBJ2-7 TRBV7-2 TGTGCCAGCAGCCCTCGGACTAGCGGAACCTACGAGCAGTACTTC CASSPRTSGTYEQYF
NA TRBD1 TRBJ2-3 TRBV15 TGTGCCACGGCCGGGACAGAGGGCACAGATACGCAGTATTTT CATAGTEGTDTQYF
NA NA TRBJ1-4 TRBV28 TGTGCCAGCTTCGACACCGTTAATGAAAAACTGTTTTTT CASFDTVNEKLFF
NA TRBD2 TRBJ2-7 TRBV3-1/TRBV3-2 TGTGCCAGCAGCGTAACTAGCGGGATTTACGAGCAGTACTTC CASSVTSGIYEQYF
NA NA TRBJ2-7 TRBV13 TGTGCCAGCAGCCTACGCAACTACGAGCAGTACTTC CASSLRNYEQYF
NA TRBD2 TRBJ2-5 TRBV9 TGTGCCAGCAGCGGACTAGCGGGAGGGGTGGAGACCCAGTACTTC CASSGLAGGVETQYF
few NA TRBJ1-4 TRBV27 TGTGCCAGCAGGAGACCCGGGACTGGAGAAAAACTGTTTTTT CASRRPGTGEKLFF
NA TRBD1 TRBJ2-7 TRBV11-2 TGTGCCAGCAGCTCGGGACAGGGGGCGGGTGAGCAGTACTTC CASSSGQGAGEQYF
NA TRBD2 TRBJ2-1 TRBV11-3 TGTGCCAGCAGCTTGGGGGGAGGGTACAATGAGCAGTTCTTC CASSLGGGYNEQFF
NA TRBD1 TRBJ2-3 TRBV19 TGTGCCAGTCGGACAGGGGCGGATACGCAGTATTTT CASRTGADTQYF
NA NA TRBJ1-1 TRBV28 TGTGCCAGCAACTTTGGGGCAGCTAATGAAGCTTTCTTT CASNFGAANEAFF
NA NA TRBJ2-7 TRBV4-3 TGCGCCAGCAGCCCATCCCCCGTCGGGCGAAATCGGGGCTACGAGCAGTACTTC CASSPSPVGRNRGYEQYF
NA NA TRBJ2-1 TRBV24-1 TGTGCCACCAGTGTTTCAGGGCTCTACAATGAGCAGTTCTTC CATSVSGLYNEQFF
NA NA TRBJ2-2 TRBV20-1 TGCAGTGCTAGTAAAGAGACTGCTCTCACCGGGGAGCTGTTTTTT CSASKETALTGELFF
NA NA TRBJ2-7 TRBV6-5 TGTGCCAGCACCTCGTTAACCTACGAGCAGTACTTC CASTSLTYEQYF
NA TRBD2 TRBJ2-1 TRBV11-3 TGTGCCAGCAGCCCGGGACTAGCGAGGAATGAGCAGTTCTTC CASSPGLARNEQFF